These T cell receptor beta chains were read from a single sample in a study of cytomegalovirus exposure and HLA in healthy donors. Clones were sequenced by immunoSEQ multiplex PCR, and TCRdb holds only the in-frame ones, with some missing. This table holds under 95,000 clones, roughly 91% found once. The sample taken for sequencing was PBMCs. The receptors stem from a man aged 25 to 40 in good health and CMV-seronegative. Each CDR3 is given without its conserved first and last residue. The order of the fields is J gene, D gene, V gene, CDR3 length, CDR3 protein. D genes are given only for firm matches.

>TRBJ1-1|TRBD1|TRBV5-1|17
ASSRGQGGLGLAGTEAF
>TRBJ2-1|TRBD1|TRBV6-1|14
ASSEEGTGGKNEQF
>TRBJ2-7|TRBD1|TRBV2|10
ASRDRVGEQY
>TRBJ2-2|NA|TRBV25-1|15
ASSELDGRPNTGELF
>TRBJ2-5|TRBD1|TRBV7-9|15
ASSLASGTGGQETQY
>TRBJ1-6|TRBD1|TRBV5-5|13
ASSYMDRGWSPLH
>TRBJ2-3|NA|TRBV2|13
ASRTLTGYTDTQY
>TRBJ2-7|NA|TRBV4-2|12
ASSSRTGSYEQY
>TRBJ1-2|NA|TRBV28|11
ASSLTRGSSFS
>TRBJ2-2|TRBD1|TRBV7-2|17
ASSLAHPTGIRNTGELF
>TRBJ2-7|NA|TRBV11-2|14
ASSPEASSVPYEQY
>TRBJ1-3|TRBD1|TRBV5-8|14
ASSATGDFSGNTIY
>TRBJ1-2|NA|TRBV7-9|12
ASSPPGDAYGYT
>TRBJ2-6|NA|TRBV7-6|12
ASSQGPGANVLT
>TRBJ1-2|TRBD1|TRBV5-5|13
ASRRTGEITYGYT
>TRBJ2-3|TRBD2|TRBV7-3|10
ATGLSTDTQY
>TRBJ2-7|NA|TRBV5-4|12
ASSLSQGPYEQY
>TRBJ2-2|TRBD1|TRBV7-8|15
ASSLASGTGGTGELF
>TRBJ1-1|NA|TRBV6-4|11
ASRREVSTEAF
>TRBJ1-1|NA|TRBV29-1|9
SVLTGGEAF
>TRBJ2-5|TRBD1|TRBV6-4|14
ASRPSSTGLEETQY
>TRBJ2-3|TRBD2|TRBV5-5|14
ASSLGSLAATDTQY
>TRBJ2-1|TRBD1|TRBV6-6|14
ASSSPGTGTWDEQF
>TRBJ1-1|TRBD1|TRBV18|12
ASSPDRVGTEAF
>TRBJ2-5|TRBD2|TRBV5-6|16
ASSLPGLAGGIKETQY
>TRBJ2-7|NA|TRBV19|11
ASNPGKDYEQY
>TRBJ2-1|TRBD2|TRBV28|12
ASRNVQRGGEQF
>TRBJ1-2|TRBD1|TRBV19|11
ASSPRTGFGYT
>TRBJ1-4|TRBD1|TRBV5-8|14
ASSYLWTGRGEKLF
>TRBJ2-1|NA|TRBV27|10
ASFDWHNEQF
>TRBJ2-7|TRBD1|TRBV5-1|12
ASSLGTGAYEQY
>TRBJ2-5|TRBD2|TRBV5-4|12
ASSLGGGGETQY
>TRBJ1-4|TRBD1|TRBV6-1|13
ASSQSQGRGEKLF
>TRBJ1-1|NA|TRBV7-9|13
ASSTSRAGGTEAF
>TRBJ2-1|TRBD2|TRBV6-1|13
ASTRLAGGPKEQF
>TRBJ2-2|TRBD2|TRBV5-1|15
ASSFHSLAGVNGELF
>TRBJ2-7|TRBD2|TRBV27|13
ASSLYPGGKEEQY
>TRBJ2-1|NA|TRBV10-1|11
ASGTGHIHEQF
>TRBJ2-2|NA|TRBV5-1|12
ASTRGSGTGELF
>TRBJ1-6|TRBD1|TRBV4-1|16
ASSQLSSTGGMDSPLH
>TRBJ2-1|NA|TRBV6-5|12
ASSKVADNNEQF
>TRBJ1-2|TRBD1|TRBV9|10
ARPQGGYGYT
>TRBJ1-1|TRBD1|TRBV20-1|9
SAGDRYEAF
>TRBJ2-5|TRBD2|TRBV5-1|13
ASSPGGSAAETQY
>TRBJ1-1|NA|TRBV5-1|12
ASSLRQGETEAF
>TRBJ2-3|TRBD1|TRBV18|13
ASSSGGPSTDTQY
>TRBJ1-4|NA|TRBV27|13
ASSRLMRESEKLF
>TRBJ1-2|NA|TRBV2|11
ASSDWGQDGYT
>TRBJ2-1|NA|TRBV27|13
ASSGLGSTYNEQF
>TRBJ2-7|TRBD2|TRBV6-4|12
ASSEGLGNYEQY
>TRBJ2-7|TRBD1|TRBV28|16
ASSDERDRVLGSYEQY
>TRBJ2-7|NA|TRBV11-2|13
ASSLDRGSAYEQY
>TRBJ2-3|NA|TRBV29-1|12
SVVWRRGTDTQY
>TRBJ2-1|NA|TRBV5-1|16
ASSPVSPGQGGLDEQF